This is a list of T cell receptor beta chains from one sample in a study of CD8+CD57+ T cells in acquired aplastic anemia. A single record per CDR3 protein comes from TCRdb applying MiXCR to the reads. The table has around 200,000 distinct CDR3 sequences, almost 50% seen once. The material sequenced was sorted CD4+, CD8+, or CD8+CD57+ T cells (not recorded which) from PBMCs. These receptor sequences come from a human donor with aplastic anemia. Both conserved end residues are trimmed from each CDR3. The order of the fields is V gene, J gene, CDR3 protein.

V gene: TRBV10-1
J gene: TRBJ2-7
CDR3 protein: ASSESGDEQY

V gene: TRBV12-3/TRBV12-4
J gene: TRBJ1-1
CDR3 protein: ASKRDRAPGGEAF

V gene: TRBV11-3
J gene: TRBJ2-3
CDR3 protein: ASSLGGQFADTQY

V gene: TRBV5-6
J gene: TRBJ2-6
CDR3 protein: ASSADYSSGANVLT

V gene: TRBV20-1
J gene: TRBJ2-7
CDR3 protein: SARDWTESSYEQY

V gene: TRBV13
J gene: TRBJ1-2
CDR3 protein: ASSLGRGQQNGYT

V gene: TRBV7-6
J gene: TRBJ2-2
CDR3 protein: ASSPVQGGTGELF

V gene: TRBV15
J gene: TRBJ1-1
CDR3 protein: ATRTGRTEAF

V gene: TRBV12-3/TRBV12-4
J gene: TRBJ2-3
CDR3 protein: ASSLVGTQY

V gene: TRBV6-5
J gene: TRBJ1-6
CDR3 protein: ASSYSKGSPLH

V gene: TRBV13
J gene: TRBJ1-4
CDR3 protein: ASSFPREKLF

V gene: TRBV25-1
J gene: TRBJ1-6
CDR3 protein: ASVGGGGVSPLH

V gene: TRBV7-2
J gene: TRBJ1-1
CDR3 protein: ASQDRGDEAF

V gene: TRBV3-1
J gene: TRBJ1-1
CDR3 protein: ASKGLSNTEAF

V gene: TRBV6-5
J gene: TRBJ2-3
CDR3 protein: ASSRQGGSTDTQY

V gene: TRBV20-1
J gene: TRBJ2-7
CDR3 protein: SVHSSYEQY

V gene: TRBV15
J gene: TRBJ2-2
CDR3 protein: ATSRDPLGGYRTGELF

V gene: TRBV12-3/TRBV12-4
J gene: TRBJ1-2
CDR3 protein: ASSLASGNRNYGYT

V gene: TRBV6-1
J gene: TRBJ1-6
CDR3 protein: ASSSEGVRDSPLH

V gene: TRBV7-9
J gene: TRBJ1-1
CDR3 protein: ASSLGSEAF

V gene: TRBV7-2
J gene: TRBJ2-3
CDR3 protein: ASSPTGGVGTQY

V gene: TRBV7-2
J gene: TRBJ2-5
CDR3 protein: ASSNSGLAGTETQY

V gene: TRBV5-5
J gene: TRBJ1-2
CDR3 protein: ASSKAGQPYGYT

V gene: TRBV2
J gene: TRBJ1-4
CDR3 protein: ASSEGLGQGREKLF

V gene: TRBV9
J gene: TRBJ2-7
CDR3 protein: ASSPRVGGEEQY

V gene: TRBV5-1
J gene: TRBJ1-1
CDR3 protein: ASSFSIVNTEAF

V gene: TRBV10-3
J gene: TRBJ1-1
CDR3 protein: ASTRTGNTEAF

V gene: TRBV2
J gene: TRBJ2-7
CDR3 protein: ASSLGGSHYEQY

V gene: TRBV4-1
J gene: TRBJ1-2
CDR3 protein: ASSRSGRDGYT

V gene: TRBV6-5
J gene: TRBJ2-1
CDR3 protein: ASSYGASGGNEQF

V gene: TRBV5-1
J gene: TRBJ1-3
CDR3 protein: ASKPGGGNTIY

V gene: TRBV11-1
J gene: TRBJ2-7
CDR3 protein: ASSWTGSEQY

V gene: TRBV5-8
J gene: TRBJ1-2
CDR3 protein: ASSLFTGQGSRNYGYT